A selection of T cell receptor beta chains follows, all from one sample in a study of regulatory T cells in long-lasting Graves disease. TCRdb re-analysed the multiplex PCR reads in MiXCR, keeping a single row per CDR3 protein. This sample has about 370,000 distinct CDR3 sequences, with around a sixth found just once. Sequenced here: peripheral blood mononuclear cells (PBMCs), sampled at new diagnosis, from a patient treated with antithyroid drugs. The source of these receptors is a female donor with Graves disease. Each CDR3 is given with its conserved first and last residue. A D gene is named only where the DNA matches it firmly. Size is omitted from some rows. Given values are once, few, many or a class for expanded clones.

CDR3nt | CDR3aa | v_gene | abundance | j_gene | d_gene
TGTGCCAGCAGTTTCGGCCTAGCGGGAGTGCTCGACGAGACCCAGTACTTC | CASSFGLAGVLDETQYF | TRBV12-3/TRBV12-4 | - | TRBJ2-5 | TRBD2
TGCGCCAGCAGCCAAGTTAGAGGTGGGAGAGAAGAGACCCAGTACTTC | CASSQVRGGREETQYF | TRBV4-1 | few | TRBJ2-5 | -
TGTGCCAGCAGCTTATTTGGGGGGCTTGGGGAAGCTTTCTTT | CASSLFGGLGEAFF | TRBV7-2 | - | TRBJ1-1 | -
TGTGCCAGCAGCGCCCGCCGACTGTTCCTTGACGTAAACAATGAGCAGTTCTTC | CASSARRLFLDVNNEQFF | TRBV7-6 | many | TRBJ2-1 | -
TGTGCCAGCAGCCCGTTACCAGGGGGCACTGAAGCTTTCTTT | CASSPLPGGTEAFF | TRBV7-9 | few | TRBJ1-1 | TRBD1
TGTGCCAGCAGCTATGACAGGGTCCGCCAAGAGACCCAGTACTTC | CASSYDRVRQETQYF | TRBV12-3/TRBV12-4 | many | TRBJ2-5 | TRBD1
TGTGCCAGCAGTTACGTTCAGGGTATACCATACAATGAGCAGTTCTTC | CASSYVQGIPYNEQFF | TRBV7-3 | many | TRBJ2-1 | -
TGTGCCAGCAGTCCCTGGTTTCGCGGGGAGACCCAGTACTTC | CASSPWFRGETQYF | TRBV27 | - | TRBJ2-5 | -
TGTGCCAGCCGAAAGGCCACCGGGGAGCTGTTTTTT | CASRKATGELFF | TRBV28 | - | TRBJ2-2 | -
TGTGCCATCAGTGATATTGGGGGTATTTACTCTGGAAACACCATATATTTT | CAISDIGGIYSGNTIYF | TRBV10-3 | - | TRBJ1-3 | -
TGTGCCAGCAGCGTAGCTGTAGCAGGGACGAACACCGGGGAGCTGTTTTTT | CASSVAVAGTNTGELFF | TRBV9 | - | TRBJ2-2 | -
TGTGCCAGCACATACAGGGGGAACACCGGGGAGCTGTTTTTT | CASTYRGNTGELFF | TRBV2 | many | TRBJ2-2 | TRBD1
TGTGCCAGCAGCTGGACAGATACGCAGTATTTT | CASSWTDTQYF | TRBV7-2 | many | TRBJ2-3 | -
TGCGCCAGCAGCCAAGGAGGTCGGGGTTCTGGGGCCAACGTCCTGACTTTC | CASSQGGRGSGANVLTF | TRBV4-1 | few | TRBJ2-6 | -
TGCAGTGCAGTACTTTCGGGACAGGTCAATCAGCCCCAGCATTTT | CSAVLSGQVNQPQHF | TRBV20-1 | many | TRBJ1-5 | TRBD1
TGTGCCAGCAGTTTGGGCACACAGGTGGCTTTCTTT | CASSLGTQVAFF | TRBV12-3/TRBV12-4 | many | TRBJ1-1 | -
TGTGCCTGGGCTCGGGGTGCCCGGGGGGTTGAGCAGTTCTTC | CAWARGARGVEQFF | TRBV30 | many | TRBJ2-1 | TRBD2
TGTGCCGGGGGAATGAGGGGAGGTGCTAATGAAAAACTGTTTTTT | CAGGMRGGANEKLFF | TRBV6-1 | many | TRBJ1-4 | -
TGTGCCTGGAACAGAGTATCTTACGAGCAGTACTTC | CAWNRVSYEQYF | TRBV30 | many | TRBJ2-7 | -
TGTGCCAGCAGCGTAGGGACAGGGGTGAACACTGAAGCTTTCTTT | CASSVGTGVNTEAFF | TRBV7-2 | many | TRBJ1-1 | TRBD1
TGTGCTAGTGGTTCCTCCGGGACAGGGGTGACCCAGTACTTC | CASGSSGTGVTQYF | TRBV12-5 | many | TRBJ2-5 | TRBD1
TGTGCCAGCAGCTTGATGAGAGATACGCAGTATTTT | CASSLMRDTQYF | TRBV7-2 | many | TRBJ2-3 | -
TGTGCCAGCAGCTCCACGATGCTTACGGGGCGGCGGAATCAGCCCCAGCATTTT | CASSSTMLTGRRNQPQHF | TRBV27 | many | TRBJ1-5 | -
TGTGCCAGCAGTCTCCTAAGGGACAGGGGTGACTACACCTTC | CASSLLRDRGDYTF | TRBV12-3/TRBV12-4 | many | TRBJ1-2 | TRBD1
TGCGCCAGCAGCCAACAACAGGCAACTAATGAAAAACTGTTTTTT | CASSQQQATNEKLFF | TRBV4-1 | many | TRBJ1-4 | -
TGTGCCACCTCAAGGATCGACAGCACCGGGGAGCTGTTTTTT | CATSRIDSTGELFF | TRBV10-3 | many | TRBJ2-2 | -
TGTGCCAGCAGTTTGGGATTGAGGACAGATACGCAGTATTTT | CASSLGLRTDTQYF | TRBV27 | many | TRBJ2-3 | -
TGTGCCAGCAGTTCCCTACAGGCTACCCCCTATGGCTACACCTTC | CASSSLQATPYGYTF | TRBV28 | many | TRBJ1-2 | -
TGCGCCAGCAGCCCCCGGGGAGTCCGCTCCGGGAACACTGAAGCTTTCTTT | CASSPRGVRSGNTEAFF | TRBV5-1 | many | TRBJ1-1 | -
TGTGCCAGCAGCTCGCCCAGGGGTCGAAGTGAAGCTTTCTTT | CASSSPRGRSEAFF | TRBV7-9 | many | TRBJ1-1 | -